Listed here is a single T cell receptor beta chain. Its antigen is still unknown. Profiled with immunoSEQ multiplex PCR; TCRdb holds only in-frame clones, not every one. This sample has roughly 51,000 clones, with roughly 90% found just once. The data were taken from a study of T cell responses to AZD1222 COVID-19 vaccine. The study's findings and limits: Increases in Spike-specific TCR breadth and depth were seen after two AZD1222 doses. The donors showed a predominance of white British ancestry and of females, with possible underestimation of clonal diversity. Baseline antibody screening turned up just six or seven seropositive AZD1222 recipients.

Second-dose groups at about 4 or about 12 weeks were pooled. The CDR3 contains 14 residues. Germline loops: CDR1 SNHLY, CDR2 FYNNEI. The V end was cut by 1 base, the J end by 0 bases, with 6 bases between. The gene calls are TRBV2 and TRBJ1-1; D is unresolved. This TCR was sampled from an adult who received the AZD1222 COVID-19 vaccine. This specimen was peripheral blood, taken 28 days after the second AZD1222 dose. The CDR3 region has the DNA TGTGCCAGCAGTGAAGGACACCTGAACACTGAAGCTTTCTTT. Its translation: CASSEGHLNTEAFF.